Listed here is a single TCR beta chain. Its antigen remains unidentified. The data stem from a study of CD8 T cells in Susac syndrome. General study points: The study acknowledged a relatively small number of individuals in its TCR sequencing and HLA analysis.

Trimming pared 4 bases from V and 6 bases from J, leaving 19 bases between. Germline V gives CDR1 MGHDK, CDR2 SYGVNS. This CDR3 is built from 16 residues. Random hexamers primed reverse transcription of about 0.5 to 1 ug RNA. The CDR3 of TCR beta was amplified by immunoSEQ multiplex PCR across 54 Vbeta and 13 Jbeta. TCRdb re-called the immunoSEQ multiplex PCR reads with MiXCR, one entry per CDR3 protein. Here the sample spans a few hundred thousand distinct CDR3 sequences, approximately 95% being singletons. Sequencing of TCR beta, carried out with a high-throughput approach, was applied to CD8+ and CD4+ T cells from the blood. Negative isolation was used for CD8+ and CD4+ T cells and FACS enrichment for TEMRA cells.

This receptor was identified in a human donor with multiple sclerosis. The chain is built from TRBV25-1 and TRBJ2-1; D is unresolved. Sequenced input: CD4+ T cells from PBMCs. CDR3 protein: CASSVPPPGTLNEQFF. DNA for the CDR3: TGTGCCAGCAGTGTCCCCCCCCCAGGCACCCTCAATGAGCAGTTCTTC.